The sequence of this TCR beta chain was determined in a study of blood T cell repertoires in COVID-19. On the study more broadly: Nucleic acid was either cDNA or gDNA, and it came from T cells, B-cell-depleted T cells, or PBMCs.

CDR1 and CDR2 (germline): GTSNPN, SVGIG (reference sequence). V was trimmed by 4 bases and J by 4 bases, leaving 16 bases between them. This CDR3 has 14 residues. Assay: immunoSEQ multiplex PCR; the TCRdb copy retains only in-frame clones and omits some. The sample yields fewer than 350,000 clones, around 84% seen once. The chain carries TRBV30 and TRBJ2-5; tentative D call: TRBD1 (5 bases). Sequencing input: PBMCs or T cells enriched from blood (not recorded which). This TCR derives from a woman between 45 and 65 years old who had recovered from COVID-19. The CDR3 here is CAWTPGGARETQYF. CDR3 DNA sequence: TGTGCCTGGACCCCCGGTGGGGCCCGAGAGACCCAGTACTTC.